One sample yielded the 32 T cell receptor beta chains listed below, sequenced in a study of response to subunit inactivated influenza vaccine. TCRdb fed the RT-PCR reads into MiXCR, producing one record per CDR3 protein. The table shows 860,000 or so distinct CDR3 sequences, with over 20% occurring only once. Sequenced material: PBMCs from blood, taken 5 to 6 days after vaccination. The receptor set was obtained from a man aged 45-65 years who received an inactivated influenza vaccine.

In this sample, this clonotype turned up a few times. The chain employs TRBV29-1 and TRBJ2-5; perhaps TRBD1 as D (5 bases). Germline CDR1 reads SQVTM; CDR2 reads ANQGSEA. Trimming stripped 5 bases from V and 1 base from J, with 11 bases between. The CDR3 loop spans 13 amino acids. This CDR3 is CSVSQAFQETQYF. The CDR3 DNA follows: TGCAGCGTTTCACAGGCTTTCCAAGAGACCCAGTACTTC.

As for this clonotype: A junction end diverges from the germline sequence, so it may reflect a read error. This chain's CDR3 is CASSTTGNYGNTF. The CDR3 DNA is TGTGCCAGTAGTACAACAGGGAACTATGGCAACACCTTC. The chain joins TRBV19 to TRBJ1-2; D perhaps matches TRBD1 (6 bases). Germline loops: CDR1 LNHDA, CDR2 SQIVND (reference sequence). This CDR3 region has 13 residues.

The chain has TRBV6-5 and TRBJ2-3; the D gene is possibly TRBD1 (5 bases). CDR3 length: 18 residues. The V and J ends lost 0 bases and 2 bases respectively, with 18 bases between them. Germline CDR1 reads MNHEY; CDR2 reads SVGAGI. The chain's CDR3 is CASSYSGLAGYYTDTQYF. The CDR3 region has the DNA TGTGCCAGCAGTTACTCGGGGTTGGCAGGGTATTACACAGATACGCAGTATTTT.

This clonotype has only a few counts. The rearrangement uses TRBV4-3 and TRBJ2-7; D is possibly TRBD2 (6 bases). Trimming stripped 2 bases from V and 3 bases from J, with 8 bases between. This CDR3 is 13 amino acids long. CDR1 is LGHNA, CDR2 YSLEER, per germline. CDR3 nucleotides: TGCGCCAGCAGCCAACCGACTAGCTACGAGCAGTACTTC. Residues: CASSQPTSYEQYF.

The V call is TRBV24-1, the J call TRBJ1-2, with D tentatively TRBD1 (5 bases). The CDR3 has 13 amino acids. V was pared by 4 bases and J by 6 bases, with 11 bases between. CDR1 is KGHDR and CDR2 is SFDVKD in the germline V gene. CDR3 amino acids: CATSEPGPNGYTF. CDR3 nucleotides: TGTGCCACCAGTGAGCCGGGACCCAATGGCTACACCTTC.

This clonotype was seen more than once but under ten times. The chain links TRBV20-1 to TRBJ1-1; possibly TRBD1 for D (5 bases). CDR1 and CDR2 (germline): DFQATT, SNEGSKA (reference sequence). The CDR3 totals 14 residues. V was clipped by 6 bases and J by 5 bases, with 19 bases between them. The CDR3 sequence: CSAGQGPRRTEAFF. CDR3 in DNA: TGCAGTGCAGGGCAGGGACCGAGGAGGACTGAAGCTTTCTTT.

The table lists this clonotype with a few counts. The gene calls are TRBV20-1 and TRBJ2-7, with 9 bases identical to TRBD1. The CDR3 is 16 amino acids. Germline V lookup: CDR1 DFQATT, CDR2 SNEGSKA (reference sequence). Trimming removed 6 bases from V and 3 bases from J; junction bases left unmatched: 15. CDR3 amino acids: CSANHPGTGRDYEQYF. Written as DNA, the CDR3 is TGCAGTGCCAATCACCCGGGGACAGGGAGGGACTACGAGCAGTACTTC.

This clonotype has only a few counts. This sequence joins TRBV15 and TRBJ1-1, with TRBD1 matching 7 bases. There are 15 residues in the CDR3. V lost 0 bases to trimming and J lost 1 base; unmatched junction nucleotides: 2. CDR1 and CDR2 (germline): LNHNV, YYDKDF (reference sequence). The CDR3 is CATSRDKGANTEAFF. CDR3 sequence (DNA): TGTGCCACCAGCAGAGATAAGGGGGCGAACACTGAAGCTTTCTTT.

The chain employs TRBV5-6 and TRBJ2-2, with 7 bases lining up with TRBD2. V dropped 3 bases and J dropped 5; count of bases not matched to a gene: 4. The CDR3 totals 14 residues. The germline CDR1 and CDR2 sequences are SGHDT and YYEEEE. In DNA form, the CDR3 reads TGTGCCAGCAGCTCCGGGGGGTGGACCGGGGAGCTGTTTTTT. Protein product: CASSSGGWTGELFF.

The rearrangement uses TRBV5-1 and TRBJ2-2, with D possibly TRBD1 on 6 matching bases. Germline V gene data show CDR1 as SGHRS and CDR2 as YFSETQ. The CDR3 sequence is 15 residues long. Between the trimmed V and J ends, which lost 5 bases and 1 base, there was a span of 12 bases. This chain's CDR3 is CASSSGALNTGELFF. The DNA for the CDR3 is TGCGCCAGCAGTTCAGGGGCGCTGAACACCGGGGAGCTGTTTTTT.

This clonotype has just a few counts. V and J are TRBV7-8 and TRBJ2-1; 10 bases are a match to TRBD2. The length of the CDR3 is 17 residues. The germline V gene has CDR1 SGHVS and CDR2 FQNEAQ. V trimming: 1 base; J trimming: 8 bases; junction bases outside the gene matches: 11. The CDR3 sequence: CASSLVLRLAGAYEQFF. Written as DNA, the CDR3 is TGTGCCAGCAGCTTAGTTTTAAGGCTAGCGGGAGCCTATGAGCAGTTCTTC.

The sample holds many counts of this clonotype. J is TRBJ2-7 and V is TRBV20-1; no definite D call. Germline V gene lookup returns CDR1 DFQATT and CDR2 SNEGSKA (reference sequence). The CDR3 has 17 residues. Trimming pared 4 bases from V and 9 bases from J, leaving 31 bases between. The chain's CDR3 is CSAIRQTRYPLRGGQYF. The CDR3 DNA reads TGCAGTGCTATAAGGCAGACGCGCTATCCCCTACGAGGTGGGCAGTACTTC.

This clonotype was seen more than once but under ten times. The chain is built from TRBV7-9 and TRBJ2-2; 8 nucleotides align to TRBD1. The trim removed 4 bases at V and 3 bases at J, leaving 4 bases unmatched. This CDR3 contains 15 residues. Looked up from germline, CDR1 is SEHNR and CDR2 is FQNEAQ (reference sequence). CDR3 nucleotides: TGTGCCAGCAGCTCGGACAGGGACCACACCGGGGAGCTGTTTTTT. Translated, it gives CASSSDRDHTGELFF.

The chain joins TRBV7-2 to TRBJ2-1, with 14 bases matching TRBD2. From germline, CDR1 is SGHTA and CDR2 FQGNSA. The CDR3 extends over 15 amino acids. Trimming removed 6 bases from V and 9 bases from J; junction bases left unmatched: 7. This CDR3 is CASRTGTSGGGEQFF. CDR3 coding DNA: TGTGCCAGCAGGACCGGGACTAGCGGGGGAGGTGAGCAGTTCTTC.

This clonotype was seen many times. The chain has TRBV20-1 and TRBJ2-7, with D perhaps TRBD1 or TRBD2 (5 bases each). The CDR3 length is 13 residues. CDR1 is DFQATT and CDR2 is SNEGSKA in the germline V gene (reference sequence). V shed 6 bases and J shed 6 bases, with 18 bases lying between them. The CDR3 region has the DNA TGCAGTGCCCAAATGGGGGTGGACGCCGAGCAGTACTTC. Amino acids: CSAQMGVDAEQYF.

The V call is TRBV10-2, the J call TRBJ2-5, with 10 nucleotides matching TRBD2. This CDR3 region has 14 residues. CDR1 is WSHSY, CDR2 SAAADI, per germline. With V trimmed by 7 bases and J by 3 bases, 5 bases remained unmatched. This CDR3 reads CASKPGLAKETQYF. The CDR3 nucleotides read TGCGCCAGCAAACCGGGACTAGCGAAAGAGACCCAGTACTTC.

The chain links TRBV25-1 to TRBJ2-5, with D tentatively TRBD1 (6 bases). Germline loops: CDR1 MGHDK, CDR2 SYGVNS. Between the trimmed V and J ends, which lost 4 bases and 0 bases, there was a span of 12 bases. This CDR3 region has 15 residues. The CDR3 here is CASSVQGLYQETQYF. In DNA form, the CDR3 reads TGTGCCAGCAGTGTGCAGGGGCTGTACCAAGAGACCCAGTACTTC. The entire variable domain, with the rest obtained from reference TRBV25-1 and TRBJ2-5, is as follows: EADIYQTPRYLVIGTGKKITLECSQTMGHDKMYWYQQDPGMELHLIHYSYGVNSTEKGDLSSESTVSRIRTEHFPLTLESARPSHTSQYLCASSVQGLYQETQYFGPGTRLLVL.

This clonotype has only a few counts. This chain connects TRBV11-2 to TRBJ2-1; D not certain. Between the trimmed V and J ends, which lost 5 bases and 10 bases, there was a span of 15 bases. The CDR3 length is 13 residues. The germline V gene has CDR1 SGHAT and CDR2 FQNNGV. Here the CDR3 reads CASSPTVLGEQFF. The CDR3 region has the DNA TGTGCCAGCAGCCCCACCGTCCTGGGGGAGCAGTTCTTC.

V usage is TRBV12-3 or TRBV12-4 and J usage is TRBJ1-5; D gene uncertain. The CDR3 spans 14 residues. V shed 3 bases and J shed 0 bases, with 6 bases lying between them. The CDR3 DNA follows: TGTGCCAGCAGTTTTGGTTATAGCAATCAGCCCCAGCATTTT. Translation: CASSFGYSNQPQHF.

The chain links TRBV12-3 or TRBV12-4 to TRBJ1-5; D possibly corresponds to TRBD1 (5 bases). V was pared by 8 bases and J by 6 bases, with 14 bases between. This CDR3 is built from 13 residues. The CDR3 loop is CASSRGSGQPQHF. For the CDR3, the DNA is TGTGCCAGCTCTCGGGGGAGCGGTCAGCCCCAGCATTTT.

This clonotype has only a few counts. The chain has TRBV25-1 and TRBJ2-5; TRBD1 matches 7 bases. V lost 7 bases and J lost 5; bases outside the gene matches: 7. Germline CDR1 MGHDK, CDR2 SYGVNS. The CDR3 is made up of 13 amino acids. CDR3 coding DNA: TGTGCCAGCAAGGACAGGATAAGGGAGACCCAGTACTTC. Its translation is CASKDRIRETQYF.

This chain links TRBV12-3 or TRBV12-4 with TRBJ2-6, with unresolved D. The CDR3 consists of 16 residues. V lost 4 bases, J lost 1 base, and 11 bases lay in between. CDR3 sequence: CASSSGPESGANVLTF. CDR3 nucleotides: TGTGCCAGCAGTTCAGGCCCGGAATCTGGGGCCAACGTCCTGACTTTC.

The chain links TRBV30 to TRBJ2-1; 8 positions match TRBD1. The CDR3 spans 16 residues. Per the germline V gene, CDR1 is GTSNPN and CDR2 is SVGIG (reference sequence). V dropped 2 bases and J dropped 4; count of bases not matched to a gene: 10. This CDR3 reads CAWSNFGQGFYNEQFF. For the CDR3, the DNA is TGTGCCTGGAGTAATTTTGGACAGGGATTTTACAATGAGCAGTTCTTC.

This clonotype was seen a few times. This rearrangement joins TRBV28 to TRBJ2-3; 13 bases align to TRBD2. CDR1 and CDR2 (germline): MDHEN, SYDVKM. This CDR3 region has 16 residues. Trimming at V came to 5 bases and at J to 2 bases, leaving 4 bases not matched to a gene. For the CDR3, the DNA is TGTGCCAGCAGTGCCGGGACTAGCGGGGTCACAGATACGCAGTATTTT. Its translation: CASSAGTSGVTDTQYF.

This clonotype was found a few times. The chain uses TRBV30 and TRBJ1-1; D is unclear. Per the germline V gene, CDR1 is GTSNPN and CDR2 is SVGIG (reference sequence). V lost 5 bases to trimming and J lost 3 bases, with 7 bases between them. CDR3 size: 11 residues. The CDR3 DNA reads as TGTGCCTGGCTATGGGACACTGAAGCTTTCTTT. Protein product: CAWLWDTEAFF.

The V and J genes are TRBV7-9 and TRBJ2-7; D is possibly TRBD2 (6 bases). The CDR3 runs 14 residues. Germline V gene sequence: CDR1 SEHNR, CDR2 FQNEAQ (reference sequence). Trimming left V 3 bases short and J 4 bases short, with 13 bases between. For the CDR3, the DNA is TGTGCCAGCAGCTTTAGCCCGACTAGTTACGAGCAGTACTTC. Protein sequence: CASSFSPTSYEQYF.

In its sample, this clonotype was seen a few times. The chain employs TRBV6-5 and TRBJ2-7, with a possible D match to TRBD2 (6 bases). This CDR3 has 14 residues. Trimming took off 2 bases at V and 2 bases at J, with 10 bases between the two ends. Per the germline V gene, CDR1 is MNHEY and CDR2 is SVGAGI. This CDR3 reads CASSYERVTYEQYF. DNA of the CDR3: TGTGCCAGCAGTTACGAGCGGGTAACCTACGAGCAGTACTTC.

The chain links TRBV12-3 or TRBV12-4 to TRBJ2-3; D might be TRBD1 or TRBD2, each matching 7 bases. This CDR3 has 15 amino acids. Between the trimmed V and J ends, which lost 5 bases and 3 bases, there was a span of 15 bases. CDR3 residues: CASSAGGGVTDTQYF. The CDR3 coding sequence is TGTGCCAGCAGTGCAGGGGGGGGTGTTACAGATACGCAGTATTTT.

Ten or more counts support this clonotype. The chain has TRBV6-5 and TRBJ1-2; the D gene is possibly TRBD1 (6 bases). The CDR3 runs to 15 residues. Between the trimmed V and J ends, which lost 2 bases and 4 bases, there was a span of 14 bases. Germline loops: CDR1 MNHEY, CDR2 SVGAGI. The CDR3 protein is CASSYASGATYGYTF. The CDR3 DNA follows: TGTGCCAGCAGTTACGCTTCAGGGGCGACCTATGGCTACACCTTC.

This clonotype showed up just a few times. The chain joins TRBV28 to TRBJ1-2; 8 positions match TRBD1. CDR3 size: 14 residues. Germline loops: CDR1 MDHEN, CDR2 SYDVKM. Germline trimming cut 4 bases from V and 7 bases from J; bases unmatched to any gene: 8. The CDR3 nucleotides read TGTGCCAGCAGTTCCCTCCGGACAGGGCTTGGCTACACCTTC. Its protein product is CASSSLRTGLGYTF.

To note about this clonotype: Given the absence of the conserved phenylalanine or tryptophan at the CDR3 end, a read error is likely. The CDR3 bases are TGTGCCAGCAGCTTAGCGCGCGAGTACAATGAGCAGTTCATC. Translating gives CASSLAREYNEQFI. This chain joins TRBV7-8 and TRBJ2-1; no clear D. Trimming took 0 bases from V and 4 from J, leaving 7 bases between them. Looked up from germline, CDR1 is SGHVS and CDR2 is FQNEAQ. The CDR3 consists of 14 residues.

The chain links TRBV20-1 to TRBJ2-1; TRBD1 matches at 11 bases. The trim removed 6 bases at V and 9 bases at J, leaving 7 bases unmatched. Looked up from germline, CDR1 is DFQATT and CDR2 is SNEGSKA (reference sequence). The CDR3 sequence is 13 residues long. CDR3 sequence reads: CSAGQGAGGEQFF. CDR3 coding DNA: TGCAGTGCCGGACAGGGGGCAGGTGGTGAGCAGTTCTTC.